This T cell receptor (beta chain) was found in a study of monozygotic twins with inflammatory bowel disease. Study-wide results and limits: Differing T cell subtypes remained indistinguishable.

The germline CDR1 and CDR2 sequences are SGHRS and YFSETQ. The CDR3 is made up of 11 amino acids. On this clonotype itself: What it binds is not known.

TCRdb reprocessed the 5' RACE reads, keeping one entry per CDR3 protein, no DNA. Its listing shows 350,000 to 550,000 distinct CDR3 sequences. This clonotype was obtained from a human donor with ulcerative colitis or Crohn's disease, or a healthy co-twin of an affected twin (not recorded which). The chain has TRBV5-1 and TRBJ2-1; TCRdb lists TRBD1, though no DNA is available to test this call. Sequenced sample: blood. CDR3: CASSLARDKFF.